This TCR beta chain appears in the sequencing data of a study of TIL therapy for anti-PD-1-resistant metastatic lung cancer. Study-level background: Progressing patients received lymphodepletion, expanded TIL infusion and IL-2. Tumors carried a median roughly 1.5 non-synonymous mutations per megabase.

Time point here: pre-treatment sample, taken before nivolumab and TIL therapy. Enrollment ran from October 2017 to early 2020. As for this clone: Antigen unknown.

Broader study findings: Treatment-naive, never-smoker and oncogene-addicted patients were overrepresented in this highly selected cohort.

This was the immunoSEQ v3 assay. Repertoires were generated with immunoSEQ multiplex PCR, while TCRdb's copy carries only in-frame clones and drops some. Among about 32,000 clones listed, about 70% were seen once. Germline lookup yields CDR1 LNHDA and CDR2 SQIVND (reference sequence). V shed 7 bases and J shed 2 bases, with 8 bases lying between them. The CDR3 extends over 12 amino acids. The receptor's source is a woman aged 25-85 years with non-small cell lung cancer. The sequencing used blood, collected at baseline. The V and J genes are TRBV19 and TRBJ1-2, with D tentatively TRBD1 (5 bases). As DNA, the CDR3 is TGTGCCAGTACGGGGGAAAACTATGGCTACACCTTC. Its translation: CASTGENYGYTF.